The 30 T cell receptor beta chains below were found in one sample sequenced in a study of identical twins. MiXCR, applied by TCRdb to the 5' RACE reads, yields one record per CDR3 protein. The sample carries about 430,000 distinct CDR3 sequences, around a sixth recorded once. Sequenced sample: naive T cells sorted from blood. The receptors were gathered from a man aged 45-65 years in good health.

This clonotype turned up a few times. The chain is built from TRBV10-3 and TRBJ1-2, with D possibly matching TRBD1 (6 bases). Germline CDR1 is ENHRY and CDR2 is SYGVKD. Deletions cut 4 bases from V and 3 bases from J, with 9 bases between. CDR3 size: 13 residues. The CDR3 sequence is CAISARGDYGYTF. Written as DNA, the CDR3 is TGTGCCATCAGTGCCAGGGGCGACTATGGCTACACCTTC.

This rearrangement joins TRBV28 to TRBJ1-4; no clear D gene. The CDR3 spans 18 residues. Germline lookup yields CDR1 MDHEN and CDR2 SYDVKM. Trimming cost V 6 bases and J 4 bases, with 24 bases left between them. CDR3 sequence: CASRADGEMGWDNEKLFF. CDR3 nucleotide sequence: TGTGCCAGCAGAGCGGATGGGGAGATGGGATGGGATAATGAAAAACTGTTTTTT.

This clonotype showed up just a few times. The gene calls are TRBV2 and TRBJ1-4; the D gene is possibly TRBD1 (5 bases). Trimming pared 5 bases from V and 8 bases from J, leaving 15 bases between. This CDR3 is built from 14 residues. Germline CDR1 is SNHLY and CDR2 is FYNNEI. The CDR3 DNA reads as TGTGCCAGCAGTCCACCAAGGGGTCACGAAAAACTGTTTTTT. Translated, it gives CASSPPRGHEKLFF.

The rearrangement links TRBV7-2 to TRBJ2-3, with no clear D. Deletions cut 1 base from V and 4 bases from J, with 12 bases between. CDR1 and CDR2 (germline): SGHTA, FQGNSA. The CDR3 has 15 amino acids. CDR3 sequence reads: CASSLERSPSDTQYF. The CDR3 nucleotides are TGTGCCAGCAGCTTAGAAAGGTCTCCGTCAGATACGCAGTATTTT.

This clonotype was detected only a few times. The genes are TRBV29-1 and TRBJ2-7; D tentatively reads TRBD1 or TRBD2 (5 bases each). Germline V gene lookup returns CDR1 SQVTM and CDR2 ANQGSEA. With 7 bases removed from V and 3 bases from J, the gap between germline ends came to 10 bases. The CDR3 consists of 11 residues. Here the CDR3 reads CSGGTLYEQYF. DNA for the CDR3: TGCAGCGGAGGGACCCTCTACGAGCAGTACTTC.

This clonotype has a handful of counts. The V call is TRBV29-1, the J call TRBJ2-2; 14 bases match TRBD2. This CDR3 is 14 amino acids long. V was pared by 7 bases and J by 5 bases, with 3 bases of the junction left unmatched. The germline CDR1 and CDR2 sequences are SQVTM and ANQGSEA. The CDR3 coding sequence is TGCAGCGCTGGACTAGCGGGGGGAACCGGGGAGCTGTTTTTT. It codes for CSAGLAGGTGELFF.

The rearrangement uses TRBV5-5 and TRBJ1-2, with D unclear. Germline loops: CDR1 SGHKS, CDR2 YYEKEE (reference sequence). The CDR3 runs 15 residues. The V end lost 6 bases, the J end lost 2 bases, and 17 bases lay between the germline ends. As DNA, the CDR3 is TGTGCCAGCAAGAACAGTCCAGGAGGAAACTATGGCTACACCTTC. Its translation: CASKNSPGGNYGYTF.

This clonotype was counted many times. The chain is built from TRBV14 and TRBJ2-7; 8 nucleotides align to TRBD2. Per the germline V gene, CDR1 is SGHDN and CDR2 is FVKESK. With V trimmed by 5 bases and J by 2 bases, 8 bases remained unmatched. CDR3 length: 15 residues. The CDR3 is CASSSGGGRTYEQYF. The CDR3 bases are TGTGCCAGCAGCTCGGGCGGGGGGAGAACCTACGAGCAGTACTTC.

The table lists this clonotype with many counts. The chain is built from TRBV28 and TRBJ1-4; D unclear. The CDR3 runs 12 residues. The V end lost 6 bases, the J end lost 5 bases, and 7 bases lay between the germline ends. Germline-derived CDR1 and CDR2 are MDHEN and SYDVKM. In nucleotides, the CDR3 is TGTGCCAGCAGATCCCAGAATGAAAAACTGTTTTTT. Translated, it gives CASRSQNEKLFF.

This clonotype was seen only a few times. J is TRBJ1-5 and V is TRBV5-5; D possibly corresponds to TRBD1 (6 bases). Germline V lookup: CDR1 SGHKS, CDR2 YYEKEE (reference sequence). This CDR3 comprises 15 residues. The V gene lost 1 base and the J gene lost 2 bases, with 10 bases spanning the gap. CDR3 DNA sequence: TGTGCCAGCAGCTTGCAACCAGGGGGCAATCAGCCCCAGCATTTT. Translated: CASSLQPGGNQPQHF.

The chain recombines TRBV7-9 with TRBJ2-1; D is ambiguous. The germline gives CDR1 SEHNR, CDR2 FQNEAQ (reference sequence). The V end was cut by 1 base, the J end by 6 bases, with 10 bases between. The CDR3 sequence is 14 residues long. The CDR3 bases are TGTGCCAGCAGCTTAGATAGTCGGTTCAATGAGCAGTTCTTC. Translated: CASSLDSRFNEQFF.

This clonotype was seen a few times. The J gene is TRBJ1-5, the V gene TRBV4-3; D is undetermined. The CDR3 length is 18 residues. Germline CDR1 and CDR2: LGHNA and YSLEER. The V end was cut by 0 bases, the J end by 5 bases, with 20 bases between. The CDR3 coding sequence is TGCGCCAGCAGCCAAGATCATGTGGTGGGCAGGAGACATCAGCCCCAGCATTTT. Translation gives CASSQDHVVGRRHQPQHF.

V and J are TRBV27 and TRBJ2-7, with a tentative D call TRBD2 (5 bases). Germline V gene data show CDR1 as MNHEY and CDR2 as SMNVEV (reference sequence). CDR3 length: 15 amino acids. Trimming cost V 5 bases and J 2 bases, with 16 bases left between them. The CDR3 loop reads CASSLGPAGTYEQYF. Here the CDR3 DNA reads TGTGCCAGCAGTCTGGGCCCTGCCGGGACCTACGAGCAGTACTTC.

This rearrangement joins TRBV11-1 to TRBJ2-1; TRBD2 matches 11 bases. V lost 2 bases to trimming and J lost 0 bases; unmatched junction nucleotides: 6. This CDR3 comprises 18 residues. Germline V CDR1 and CDR2: SGHAT, FQDESV (reference sequence). The CDR3 sequence: CASSLSLAGGSSYNEQFF. In DNA, the CDR3 is TGTGCCAGCAGCTTAAGTCTAGCGGGGGGCAGCTCCTACAATGAGCAGTTCTTC. The variable domain in full, completed from reference TRBV11-1 and TRBJ2-1, reads EAEVAQSPRYKITEKSQAVAFWCDPISGHATLYWYRQILGQGPELLVQFQDESVVDDSQLPKDRFSAERLKGVDSTLKIQPAELGDSAMYLCASSLSLAGGSSYNEQFFGPGTRLTVL.

The chain employs TRBV7-8 and TRBJ2-5, with 7 bases that match TRBD1. J gave up 7 bases and V 5 bases, and 16 bases lay outside the gene matches. The V gene's germline CDR1 is SGHVS and CDR2 FQNEAQ. The CDR3 loop spans 16 amino acids. CDR3 amino acids: CASSAYRGQIGGTQYF. CDR3 nucleotides: TGTGCCAGCAGCGCGTACAGGGGCCAAATCGGAGGGACCCAGTACTTC.

The V gene is TRBV12-3 or TRBV12-4, the J gene TRBJ1-3, with D hard to call. The CDR3 has 15 residues. V was shortened by 5 bases and J by 4 bases, with 15 bases between the two germline ends. CDR3 sequence reads: CASSPLVTRGNTIYF. DNA of the CDR3: TGTGCCAGCAGTCCCTTAGTCACCAGGGGAAACACCATATATTTT.

This clonotype has a handful of counts. The chain joins TRBV5-4 to TRBJ1-2; 9 nucleotides agree with TRBD1. The V gene end was trimmed by 2 bases and the J gene end by 1 base; junction bases not matched to a gene: 3. This CDR3 has 15 residues. Germline CDR1 and CDR2: SGHNT and YYREEE (reference sequence). For the CDR3, the DNA is TGTGCCAGCAGCTTACAGGGGGCGCTTAACTATGGCTACACCTTC. Protein product: CASSLQGALNYGYTF.

The sample holds a few counts of this clonotype. V is TRBV6-2 or TRBV6-3 and J is TRBJ2-5, with TRBD1 matching over 9 bases. The CDR3 totals 16 residues. Per germline, CDR1 MNHEY and CDR2 SVGEGT. With 4 bases clipped from V and 2 bases from J, the junction kept 8 bases outside the gene matches. CDR3 in amino acids: CASSLPGQGAQETQYF. The CDR3, as DNA: TGTGCCAGCAGTTTACCGGGACAGGGAGCACAAGAGACCCAGTACTTC.

This chain connects TRBV20-1 to TRBJ2-4; D may be TRBD1 (5 bases). The CDR3 sequence is 11 residues long. Germline V gene sequence: CDR1 DFQATT, CDR2 SNEGSKA (reference sequence). V gave up 5 bases and J gave up 9 bases, with 11 bases separating them. The DNA for the CDR3 is TGCAGTGCTTCAGGGTTGTTCATTCAGTACTTC. Translation: CSASGLFIQYF.

This clonotype was detected only a few times. This chain links TRBV7-2 with TRBJ2-3, with TRBD2 matching 7 bases. CDR1 SGHTA and CDR2 FQGNSA come from the germline V gene. There are 17 residues in the CDR3. Losses at the gene ends were 1 base for V and 4 bases for J; bases not matched to a gene: 11. The CDR3 nucleotides read TGTGCCAGCAGCTTAGGCGGGAGTCGTAACCACGCAGATACGCAGTATTTT. Translated: CASSLGGSRNHADTQYF.

This clonotype showed up just a few times. The chain combines TRBV9 with TRBJ1-1; 9 bases are a match to TRBD1. V lost 3 bases to trimming and J lost 4 bases; unmatched junction nucleotides: 7. Germline V gene lookup returns CDR1 SGDLS and CDR2 YYNGEE. CDR3 size: 15 residues. CDR3 amino acids: CASSAGTGTSTEAFF. CDR3 sequence (DNA): TGTGCCAGCAGCGCCGGGACAGGGACGAGCACTGAAGCTTTCTTT.

The chain employs TRBV4-3 and TRBJ1-5, with D unresolved. Germline assignment: CDR1 LGHNA and CDR2 YSLEER. Trimming shortened V by 3 bases and J by 3 bases, and 12 bases separated the two germline ends. The CDR3 covers 15 residues. Here the CDR3 reads CASSHTWNDNQPQHF. DNA of the CDR3: TGCGCCAGCAGCCACACGTGGAACGACAATCAGCCCCAGCATTTT.

This chain connects TRBV10-3 to TRBJ1-2, with a possible D match to TRBD1 (5 bases). From germline, CDR1 is ENHRY and CDR2 SYGVKD. The CDR3 covers 13 residues. Trimming took 2 bases from V and 5 from J, leaving 9 bases between them. CDR3 in DNA: TGTGCCATCAGTGAGGGGACTTTATATGGCTACACCTTC. Translated, it gives CAISEGTLYGYTF.

The gene calls are TRBV6-5 and TRBJ2-5; no definite D call. Germline V CDR1 and CDR2: MNHEY, SVGAGI. The CDR3 contains 15 residues. V was shortened by 2 bases and J by 1 base, with 11 bases between the two germline ends. This CDR3 reads CASSYQSQVQETQYF. As DNA, the CDR3 is TGTGCCAGCAGTTACCAATCTCAGGTCCAAGAGACCCAGTACTTC.

This clonotype was counted only a few times. V gene TRBV7-2 combines with J gene TRBJ1-5; D is undetermined. Germline V lookup: CDR1 SGHTA, CDR2 FQGNSA. CDR3 length: 16 amino acids. Trimming took 9 bases from V and 1 from J, leaving 19 bases between them. The CDR3 region has the DNA TGTGCCAGTACATCCGGGATCGGATCGAGCAATCAGCCCCAGCATTTT. As protein: CASTSGIGSSNQPQHF.

The chain couples TRBV11-2 to TRBJ2-5; 7 positions agree with TRBD1. CDR3 length: 15 amino acids. V shed 6 bases, J shed 1 base, and the junction held 8 bases outside the gene matches. Germline lookup yields CDR1 SGHAT and CDR2 FQNNGV. The CDR3 here is CASSGVRDSQETQYF. CDR3 coding DNA: TGTGCCAGCAGTGGGGTACGGGACAGCCAAGAGACCCAGTACTTC.

This clonotype appeared many times. The J gene is TRBJ2-7, the V gene TRBV9, with TRBD1 identical over 9 bases. Per the germline V gene, CDR1 is SGDLS and CDR2 is YYNGEE. The ends lost 4 bases at V and 4 bases at J; junction bases unmatched: 9. This CDR3 is 15 amino acids long. CDR3 nucleotides: TGTGCCAGCAGCCCACCGGGACAGGGATGGTACGAGCAGTACTTC. It codes for CASSPPGQGWYEQYF.

The genes are TRBV4-3 and TRBJ1-4; D gene ambiguous. CDR3 length equals 17 residues. Trimming cost V 0 bases and J 0 bases, with 11 bases left between them. Germline V lookup: CDR1 LGHNA, CDR2 YSLEER. This CDR3 reads CASSQDVIGSTNEKLFF. CDR3 coding DNA: TGCGCCAGCAGCCAAGATGTAATCGGGTCAACTAATGAAAAACTGTTTTTT.

This clonotype was seen more than once but under ten times. This chain links TRBV5-6 with TRBJ1-1; 8 bases line up with TRBD1. V shed 4 bases, J shed 2 bases, and the junction held 4 bases outside the gene matches. The CDR3 loop spans 14 amino acids. Germline assignment: CDR1 SGHDT and CDR2 YYEEEE. CDR3 bases: TGTGCCAGCAGCGCTGACAGGGGCAACACTGAAGCTTTCTTT. Translated, it gives CASSADRGNTEAFF.

This clonotype was observed at least ten times. The chain recombines TRBV5-1 with TRBJ2-3; possibly TRBD1 for D (6 bases). This CDR3 is 13 amino acids long. Germline V lookup: CDR1 SGHRS, CDR2 YFSETQ. V lost 6 bases and J 1 base, leaving 9 bases between the germline ends. CDR3 nucleotide sequence: TGCGCCAGCACGACAGGAGGCACAGATACGCAGTATTTT. Amino acids: CASTTGGTDTQYF. Drawing the rest from reference TRBV5-1 and TRBJ2-3, the complete variable domain is KAGVTQTPRYLIKTRGQQVTLSCSPISGHRSVSWYQQTPGQGLQFLFEYFSETQRNKGNFPGRFSGRQFSNSRSEMNVSTLELGDSALYLCASTTGGTDTQYFGPGTRLTVL.